These 24 T cell receptor beta chains were sequenced from one sample in a study of CD8 T cells in Susac syndrome. With random hexamers, about 0.5 to 1 ug RNA was reverse transcribed. MiXCR, run by TCRdb on the immunoSEQ multiplex PCR reads, gives a single entry per CDR3 protein. Of 100,000 to 150,000 distinct CDR3 sequences in the sample, around 95% were seen once. The specimen sequenced was CD8+ T cells from PBMCs. These receptors all stem from a human donor with Susac syndrome.

The chain has TRBV9 and TRBJ2-1, with a tentative D call TRBD2 (5 bases). The CDR3 consists of 15 residues. The V gene lost 0 bases and the J gene lost 9 bases, with 16 bases spanning the gap. CDR1 is SGDLS and CDR2 is YYNGEE in the germline V gene. The CDR3 here is CASSVGISGMPEQFF. In DNA, the CDR3 is TGTGCCAGCAGCGTAGGGATTTCGGGGATGCCTGAGCAGTTCTTC.

This chain joins TRBV12-3 or TRBV12-4 and TRBJ2-5, with TRBD1 identical over 11 bases. There are 17 residues in the CDR3. J lost 0 bases, V lost 6 bases, and 9 bases had no gene match. CDR3 in amino acids: CASSFTWDRGYQETQYF. CDR3 in DNA: TGTGCCAGCAGCTTCACCTGGGACAGGGGGTACCAAGAGACCCAGTACTTC.

The chain has TRBV4-3 and TRBJ2-2; D possibly matches TRBD1 or TRBD2 (5 bases each). Between the trimmed V and J ends, which lost 0 bases and 5 bases, there was a span of 22 bases. Germline-derived CDR1 and CDR2 are LGHNA and YSLEER. The CDR3 spans 19 residues. The CDR3 sequence is CASSQDRSRAGPGTGELFF. CDR3 coding DNA: TGCGCCAGCAGCCAAGATCGGTCTAGGGCAGGGCCGGGGACCGGGGAGCTGTTTTTT.

J is TRBJ2-7 and V is TRBV12-3 or TRBV12-4; D is unresolved. Trimming removed 5 bases from V and 5 bases from J, with 16 bases in between. The CDR3 totals 14 residues. This CDR3 is CASSETGVLDEQYF. CDR3 DNA: TGTGCCAGCAGTGAAACGGGTGTTCTCGACGAGCAGTACTTC.

V gene TRBV15 combines with J gene TRBJ1-2; 9 nucleotides match TRBD1. Germline CDR1 is LNHNV and CDR2 is YYDKDF (reference sequence). This CDR3 is 14 amino acids long. Trimming cost V 0 bases and J 6 bases; bases outside gene matches: 2. The CDR3 loop is CATSREQGADGYTF. In DNA form, the CDR3 reads TGTGCCACCAGCAGAGAACAGGGGGCGGATGGCTACACCTTC.

The chain employs TRBV25-1 and TRBJ2-5; TRBD2 matches 8 bases. V trimming: 8 bases; J trimming: 5 bases; junction bases outside the gene matches: 7. In germline, CDR1 is MGHDK, CDR2 SYGVNS. CDR3 length equals 13 residues. The CDR3, as DNA: TGTGCCAGCCTAGCGGGCTTCGGGGAGACCCAGTACTTC. This codes for CASLAGFGETQYF.

The chain links TRBV7-2 to TRBJ2-5; no reliable D call. CDR1 and CDR2 (germline): SGHTA, FQGNSA. The ends were cut back, 3 bases at V and 1 base at J, with 9 bases in the middle. The CDR3 length is 14 residues. Here the CDR3 DNA reads TGTGCCAGCAGCTTGGCGCGGCCCCAAGAGACCCAGTACTTC. Translating gives CASSLARPQETQYF.

The rearrangement links TRBV30 to TRBJ1-2, with 9 nucleotides matching TRBD1. Germline V gene lookup returns CDR1 GTSNPN and CDR2 SVGIG (reference sequence). V trimming: 2 bases; J trimming: 5 bases; junction bases outside the gene matches: 3. The length of the CDR3 is 13 residues. In DNA, the CDR3 is TGTGCCTGGAGTTTTGGACAGGGGTATGGCTACACCTTC. The encoded protein is CAWSFGQGYGYTF.

The chain links TRBV9 to TRBJ1-1, with D uncertain. Between the trimmed V and J ends, which lost 4 bases and 7 bases, there was a span of 8 bases. This CDR3 region has 11 residues. Germline lookup yields CDR1 SGDLS and CDR2 YYNGEE. In DNA, the CDR3 is TGTGCCAGCAGCACCCAAGGTGAAGCTTTCTTT. Its translation: CASSTQGEAFF.

The chain employs TRBV13 and TRBJ2-7; D might be TRBD1 or TRBD2, each matching 5 bases. From germline, CDR1 is PRHDT and CDR2 FYEKMQ (reference sequence). V lost 5 bases and J lost 2, with 16 bases in between. The CDR3 loop spans 15 amino acids. The CDR3 sequence: CASSVVGTEAYEQYF. In DNA form, the CDR3 reads TGTGCCAGCAGCGTAGTCGGGACGGAGGCCTACGAGCAGTACTTC.

The chain combines TRBV4-2 with TRBJ2-2; 11 bases match TRBD2. The trim removed 2 bases at V and 1 base at J, leaving 6 bases unmatched. The CDR3 has 18 residues. Per the germline V gene, CDR1 is LGHNA and CDR2 is YNFKEQ. The CDR3 sequence: CASSQPITSGGNTGELFF. The CDR3 nucleotides are TGTGCCAGCAGCCAACCCATTACTAGCGGGGGGAACACCGGGGAGCTGTTTTTT.

V gene TRBV30 combines with J gene TRBJ1-2; D is undetermined. This CDR3 spans 13 amino acids. Trimming took off 2 bases at V and 8 bases at J, with 15 bases between the two ends. The germline CDR1 and CDR2 sequences are GTSNPN and SVGIG (reference sequence). CDR3 region: CAWSSTGAGGYTF. CDR3 in DNA: TGTGCCTGGAGTTCCACGGGAGCTGGAGGCTACACCTTC.

The chain links TRBV20-1 to TRBJ2-7; D possibly corresponds to TRBD2 (6 bases). This CDR3 has 13 amino acids. Trimming left V 6 bases short and J 4 bases short, with 16 bases between. Germline V lookup: CDR1 DFQATT, CDR2 SNEGSKA (reference sequence). Written as DNA, the CDR3 is TGCAGTGCCAGGGACGATGCGGGGTACGAGCAGTACTTC. This encodes CSARDDAGYEQYF.

The genes are TRBV30 and TRBJ2-5, with D perhaps being TRBD1 or TRBD2 (5 bases each). CDR3 length equals 13 residues. Trimming left V 0 bases short and J 5 bases short, with 10 bases between. Germline CDR1 and CDR2: GTSNPN and SVGIG (reference sequence). CDR3 amino acids: CAWSVFGTETQYF. CDR3 DNA sequence: TGTGCCTGGAGTGTTTTCGGGACGGAGACCCAGTACTTC.

This chain links TRBV6-6 with TRBJ2-7; no firm D call. Germline V gives CDR1 MNHNY, CDR2 SVGAGI (reference sequence). V lost 0 bases and J lost 3, with 6 bases in between. The CDR3 consists of 13 residues. CDR3 DNA: TGTGCCAGCAGTTACTCGGTGGGCTACGAGCAGTACTTC. This sequence encodes CASSYSVGYEQYF.

This rearrangement joins TRBV30 to TRBJ2-3; possibly TRBD2 for D (6 bases). The CDR3 spans 13 residues. Germline lookup yields CDR1 GTSNPN and CDR2 SVGIG (reference sequence). V lost 3 bases to trimming and J lost 6 bases, with 13 bases between them. The CDR3 spells CAWSALGGDTQYF. The DNA for the CDR3 is TGTGCCTGGAGCGCCCTGGGGGGTGATACGCAGTATTTT.

V and J are TRBV20-1 and TRBJ2-7; D may be TRBD1 (7 bases). Germline-derived CDR1 and CDR2 are DFQATT and SNEGSKA (reference sequence). There are 14 residues in the CDR3. Trimming removed 6 bases from V and 3 bases from J, with 18 bases in between. The chain's CDR3 is CSANTAGQFYEQYF. For the CDR3, the DNA is TGCAGTGCAAACACCGCGGGACAGTTCTACGAGCAGTACTTC.

The gene calls are TRBV7-9 and TRBJ1-2; D perhaps matches TRBD1 (5 bases). V was clipped by 8 bases and J by 4 bases, with 14 bases between them. Germline CDR1 SEHNR, CDR2 FQNEAQ (reference sequence). CDR3 size: 13 residues. CDR3 sequence: CASGGGDGYGYTF. Here the CDR3 DNA reads TGTGCCAGCGGCGGGGGAGATGGCTATGGCTACACCTTC. The full variable domain, completed using reference TRBV7-9 and TRBJ1-2, is DTGVSQNPRHKITKRGQNVTFRCDPISEHNRLYWYRQTLGQGPEFLTYFQNEAQLEKSRLLSDRFSAERPKGSFSTLEIQRTEQGDSAMYLCASGGGDGYGYTFGSGTRLTVV.

The genes are TRBV4-2 and TRBJ2-7; the match to TRBD2 covers 12 bases. With V trimmed by 4 bases and J by 5 bases, 6 bases remained unmatched. The CDR3 contains 15 residues. Germline V gene lookup returns CDR1 LGHNA and CDR2 YNFKEQ. CDR3 nucleotides: TGTGCCAGCAGCCTTGGACTAGCGGGGACGAACGAGCAGTACTTC. Translating it yields CASSLGLAGTNEQYF.

About this clonotype: The germline gene is not matched at one end of the junction; a read error may be the cause. This chain joins TRBV7-7 and TRBJ1-1; possibly TRBD1 for D (5 bases). Looked up from germline, CDR1 is SSHAT and CDR2 is FNYEAQ (reference sequence). This CDR3 comprises 16 residues. CDR3 bases: TGTGCTAGCAGCTTACCCAGGGCAGGGATGAACACTGAAGCTTTCTTT. Translating it yields CASSLPRAGMNTEAFF.

In DNA form, the CDR3 reads TGCGCCAGCAGCTCCCGACAGATTTCTCACGAGCAGTACTTC. Its translation: CASSSRQISHEQYF. The chain combines TRBV5-1 with TRBJ2-7; tentatively, D is TRBD1 (5 bases). The germline gives CDR1 SGHRS, CDR2 YFSETQ. The V end lost 3 bases, the J end lost 5 bases, and 15 bases lay between the germline ends. This CDR3 contains 14 residues.

The gene calls are TRBV24-1 and TRBJ2-5, with 7 bases that match TRBD1. J lost 2 bases, V lost 5 bases, and 7 bases had no gene match. The CDR3 is made up of 15 amino acids. In germline, CDR1 is KGHDR, CDR2 SFDVKD. CDR3 sequence: CATSAGDRQQETQYF. For the CDR3, the DNA is TGTGCCACCAGTGCAGGGGACAGACAACAAGAGACCCAGTACTTC.

The V call is TRBV10-3, the J call TRBJ2-1; D is unclear. This CDR3 is built from 13 residues. In germline, CDR1 is ENHRY, CDR2 SYGVKD. V lost 3 bases and J lost 6, with 9 bases in between. CDR3 nucleotides: TGTGCCATCAGTGACGGCAGTGTCAATGAGCAGTTCTTC. It specifies CAISDGSVNEQFF.

This chain links TRBV20-1 with TRBJ1-1, with TRBD1 matching 10 bases. V lost 0 bases to trimming and J lost 3 bases; unmatched junction nucleotides: 10. This CDR3 is 17 amino acids long. Germline-derived CDR1 and CDR2 are DFQATT and SNEGSKA (reference sequence). The CDR3 bases are TGCAGTGCTAGAGATAGCGGGGACAGGGGTAGTGACACTGAAGCTTTCTTT. This sequence encodes CSARDSGDRGSDTEAFF.